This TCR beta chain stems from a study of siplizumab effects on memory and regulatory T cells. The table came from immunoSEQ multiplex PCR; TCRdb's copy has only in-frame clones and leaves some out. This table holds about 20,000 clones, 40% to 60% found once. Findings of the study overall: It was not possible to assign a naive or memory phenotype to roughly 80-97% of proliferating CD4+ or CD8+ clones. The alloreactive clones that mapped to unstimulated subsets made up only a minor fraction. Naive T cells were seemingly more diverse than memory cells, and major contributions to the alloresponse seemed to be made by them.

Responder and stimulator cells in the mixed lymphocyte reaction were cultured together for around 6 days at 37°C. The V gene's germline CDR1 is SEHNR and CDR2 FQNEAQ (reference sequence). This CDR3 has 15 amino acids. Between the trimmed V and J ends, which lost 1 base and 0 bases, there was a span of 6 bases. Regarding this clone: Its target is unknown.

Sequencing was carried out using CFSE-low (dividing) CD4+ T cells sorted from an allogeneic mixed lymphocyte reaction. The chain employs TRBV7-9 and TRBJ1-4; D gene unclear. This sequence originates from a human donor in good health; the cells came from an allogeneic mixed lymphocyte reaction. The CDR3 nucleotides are TGTGCCAGCAGCTTAGATGCAGCAACTAATGAAAAACTGTTTTTT. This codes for CASSLDAATNEKLFF.